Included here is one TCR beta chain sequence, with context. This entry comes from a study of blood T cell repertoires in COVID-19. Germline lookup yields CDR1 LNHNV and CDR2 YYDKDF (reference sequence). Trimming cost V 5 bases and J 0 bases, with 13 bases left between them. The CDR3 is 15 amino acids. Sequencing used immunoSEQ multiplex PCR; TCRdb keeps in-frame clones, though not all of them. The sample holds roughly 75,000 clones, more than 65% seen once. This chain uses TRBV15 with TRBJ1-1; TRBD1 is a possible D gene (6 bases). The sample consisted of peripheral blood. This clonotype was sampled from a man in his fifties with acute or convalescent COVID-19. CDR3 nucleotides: TGTGCCACCAGCGCGCGACAGGATTTGAACACTGAAGCTTTCTTT. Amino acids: CATSARQDLNTEAFF.